This TCR beta chain is drawn from a study of cytomegalovirus exposure and HLA in healthy donors. The study, taken as a whole, reports: In an earlier analysis, about 87% or about 30%: the productive usage of most TCR beta V segments. Likely technical artifact: a cluster of highly shared sequence variants. Presence/absence comparisons presumed near-even sequencing depth among donors.

This CDR3 has 16 residues. Germline V gene data show CDR1 as LGHNT and CDR2 as FRNRAP. V was shortened by 1 base and J by 1 base, with 11 bases between the two germline ends. Vbeta (60) and Jbeta (13) primers were used in the PCR. The table came from immunoSEQ multiplex PCR; TCRdb's copy has only in-frame clones and leaves some out. Among over 110,000 clones listed, 75% to 85% were seen once. Comments on this clone: Its antigen is as yet unknown.

Sequencing used PBMCs. The chain has TRBV12-5 and TRBJ1-3; D might be TRBD1 (5 bases). This clonotype was sampled from a woman in her 40s in good health and CMV-seropositive. The CDR3 bases are TGTGCTAGTGGTTTGGCCGCAGGGATGTCTGGAAACACCATATATTTT. This gives the protein CASGLAAGMSGNTIYF.